This TCR beta chain was captured in a study of persistence of HIV-infected CD4 T cells. Details on this clone: The target antigen is unknown.

Nonspecific anti-CD3/anti-CD28 bead stimulation represents the broad CD4+ T cell repertoire. CD4+ T cells upregulating both CD40 ligand and CD69 were sorted as responding cells. V dropped 5 bases and J dropped 4 bases, with 8 bases sitting between them. Germline values: CDR1 MNHEY, CDR2 SMNVEV (reference sequence). CDR3 size: 13 residues. This was the immunoSEQ version 4 assay in survey mode. Measured with immunoSEQ multiplex PCR; TCRdb has only the in-frame clones, and not every one. The sample includes over 35,000 clones, about 89% of them seen just once. V gene TRBV27 combines with J gene TRBJ1-4; no firm D call. Sequenced material: CD4+ T cells sorted from PBMCs after 18-hour stimulation, taken from a patient who received antiretroviral therapy. This TCR was recovered from an adult man with HIV who was CMV-seropositive. This CDR3 is CASSPLLNEKLFF. DNA of the CDR3: TGTGCCAGCAGTCCTCTACTTAATGAAAAACTGTTTTTT.